A single sample is the source of the 17 T cell receptor beta chains below, sequenced in a study of T cell repertoires in cytomegalovirus infection. These receptors' antigens are unknown. Each CDR3 protein is one row after TCRdb ran MiXCR on the reads. In the table there are about 130,000 distinct CDR3 sequences, roughly a quarter of which are singletons. Sequenced material: PBMCs, sequenced either directly or after in vitro stimulation (not recorded which). The source is a human donor in good health (CMV status not recorded). Some clones in this sample may be carry-over from other donors' samples.

In this sample, this clonotype turned up many times. The chain is built from TRBV7-9 and TRBJ2-5; no definite D call. The CDR3 has 13 amino acids. CDR1 SEHNR and CDR2 FQNEAQ come from the germline V gene (reference sequence). Trimming cost V 4 bases and J 5 bases, with 11 bases left between them. The CDR3 DNA reads TGTGCCAGCAGCTCCCGAGCCCGGGAGACCCAGTACTTC. It is translated as CASSSRARETQYF.

The chain carries TRBV30 and TRBJ1-2; tentative D call: TRBD1 (5 bases). V was pared by 0 bases and J by 4 bases, with 15 bases between. CDR3 length equals 15 residues. CDR1 is GTSNPN, CDR2 SVGIG, per germline (reference sequence). CDR3 region: CAWSVLRARGYGYTF. The CDR3 DNA follows: TGTGCCTGGAGTGTACTCAGGGCCAGAGGCTATGGCTACACCTTC.

This clonotype has at least ten counts. The CDR3 nucleotides read TGTGCCAGCAGTTTTGGGATTACTTATGGCTACACCTTC. It encodes CASSFGITYGYTF. The chain links TRBV28 to TRBJ1-2; D unresolved. CDR1 is MDHEN and CDR2 is SYDVKM in the germline V gene. This CDR3 comprises 13 residues. The V end was cut by 3 bases, the J end by 5 bases, with 10 bases between.

This clonotype was recorded a few times. The chain uses TRBV7-9 and TRBJ1-1; D remains ambiguous. Per germline, CDR1 SEHNR and CDR2 FQNEAQ (reference sequence). Trimming took 0 bases from V and 2 from J, leaving 10 bases between them. The CDR3 extends over 15 amino acids. The CDR3 sequence: CASSLAGRSNTEAFF. The CDR3 DNA reads as TGTGCCAGCAGCTTAGCCGGCAGGTCTAACACTGAAGCTTTCTTT.

This clonotype was seen more than once but under ten times. The chain links TRBV7-3 to TRBJ2-2; D is ambiguous. V lost 5 bases to trimming and J lost 3 bases, with 13 bases between them. CDR1 and CDR2 (germline): SGHTA, FQGTGA. The CDR3 consists of 15 residues. CDR3 DNA sequence: TGTGCCAGCAGCCCACACACAAGTTACACCGGGGAGCTGTTTTTT. Residues: CASSPHTSYTGELFF.

A remark on this clonotype: One end of the junction fails to match germline, which may point to a read error. The chain has TRBV4-1 and TRBJ2-2; D may be TRBD1 (5 bases). Germline V gives CDR1 MGHRA, CDR2 YSYEKL. The CDR3 is 14 residues long. The CDR3 nucleotides are TGTGCCAGCAGCCAGGCAGGGTCTGGCGGGGAGCTGTTTTTT. This codes for CASSQAGSGGELFF.

The rearrangement joins TRBV10-3 to TRBJ1-1, with D possibly matching TRBD1 (6 bases). The V and J ends lost 6 bases and 1 base respectively, with 12 bases between them. This CDR3 has 14 amino acids. The germline V gene has CDR1 ENHRY and CDR2 SYGVKD. CDR3 sequence (DNA): TGTGCCATCAGGGCCGGGACAAGGAACACTGAAGCTTTCTTT. As protein: CAIRAGTRNTEAFF.

This clonotype was seen many times. The V gene is TRBV20-1, the J gene TRBJ2-7; tentative D call: TRBD1 (6 bases). Looked up from germline, CDR1 is DFQATT and CDR2 is SNEGSKA (reference sequence). V was shortened by 1 base and J by 6 bases, with 25 bases between the two germline ends. CDR3 length equals 17 residues. CDR3 bases: TGCAGTGCTAGAGGGAATCGGTCTAGGCAGGGGAGTAGCGAGCAGTACGTC. Amino acids: CSARGNRSRQGSSEQYV.

The chain combines TRBV12-3 or TRBV12-4 with TRBJ1-1; D gene unclear. The CDR3 covers 13 residues. V was pared by 4 bases and J by 0 bases, with 6 bases between. The chain's CDR3 is CASSSMMNTEAFF. CDR3 sequence (DNA): TGTGCCAGCAGTTCGATGATGAACACTGAAGCTTTCTTT.

The chain is built from TRBV7-2 and TRBJ1-1, with D maybe TRBD1 (5 bases). CDR3 length: 15 amino acids. Germline assignment: CDR1 SGHTA and CDR2 FQGNSA. V lost 3 bases and J 0 bases, leaving 11 bases between the germline ends. The CDR3 sequence: CASSLIRGMNTEAFF. For the CDR3, the DNA is TGTGCCAGCAGCTTGATTAGGGGCATGAACACTGAAGCTTTCTTT.

J is TRBJ1-1 and V is TRBV5-5; 9 bases map to TRBD1. V gave up 2 bases and J gave up 5 bases; unmatched junction bases: 1. This CDR3 is 13 amino acids long. Germline values: CDR1 SGHKS, CDR2 YYEKEE (reference sequence). CDR3 nucleotides: TGTGCCAGCAGCTTCGACAGGGGGACTGAAGCTTTCTTT. It yields the protein CASSFDRGTEAFF.

V gene TRBV6-6 combines with J gene TRBJ2-3, with D unclear. The V end lost 4 bases, the J end lost 0 bases, and 14 bases lay between the germline ends. From germline, CDR1 is MNHNY and CDR2 SVGAGI (reference sequence). The CDR3 sequence is 16 residues long. This CDR3 reads CASSFGQGLSTDTQYF. In nucleotides, the CDR3 is TGTGCCAGCAGTTTCGGCCAAGGGCTTAGCACAGATACGCAGTATTTT.

This clonotype has only a few counts. Germline and junction disagree at one end, which may indicate a read error. The chain uses TRBV7-6 and TRBJ2-1; weak D call: TRBD2 (6 bases). The CDR3 spans 15 residues. CDR1 and CDR2 (germline): SGHVS, FNYEAQ. CDR3 DNA: TGTGCTAGCAGCGCGGACTACTCGAGGAACAATGAGCAGTTCTTC. Translation gives CASSADYSRNNEQFF. The whole variable domain, remainder taken from reference TRBV7-6 and TRBJ2-1, is GAGVSQSPRYKVTKRGQDVALRCDPISGHVSLYWYRQALGQGPEFLTYFNYEAQQDKSGLPNDRFSAERPEGSISTLTIQRTEQRDSAMYRCASSADYSRNNEQFFGPGTRLTVL.

This clonotype was recorded a few times. The rearrangement joins TRBV5-5 to TRBJ1-5; D is undetermined. Germline lookup yields CDR1 SGHKS and CDR2 YYEKEE (reference sequence). With 1 base removed from V and 5 bases from J, the gap between germline ends came to 7 bases. The length of the CDR3 is 13 residues. The CDR3 sequence: CASSLRFHQPQHF. The CDR3 DNA reads TGTGCCAGCAGCTTGCGCTTTCATCAGCCCCAGCATTTT.

The chain joins TRBV18 to TRBJ1-1; no definite D call. CDR1 and CDR2 from the germline V gene are KGHSH and LQKENI. Trimming stripped 3 bases from V and 3 bases from J, with 11 bases between. This CDR3 region has 14 residues. CDR3 loop: CASSPMDGDTEAFF. The CDR3, as DNA: TGTGCCAGCTCACCCATGGACGGAGACACTGAAGCTTTCTTT.

About this clonotype itself: A read error may produce the germline difference seen at one junction end. The V and J genes are TRBV19 and TRBJ2-2, with D possibly matching TRBD2 (5 bases). There are 15 residues in the CDR3. Germline V gene sequence: CDR1 LNHDA, CDR2 SQIVND (reference sequence). The CDR3 loop is CASSRREMSTGVLFF. The CDR3 nucleotides are TGTGCCAGTAGCCGCCGGGAAATGAGCACCGGGGTGCTGTTTTTT.

The table lists this clonotype with many counts. The rearrangement uses TRBV6-1 and TRBJ1-2, with D hard to call. Deletions cut 3 bases from V and 5 bases from J, with 7 bases between. CDR3 size: 12 residues. Germline CDR1 is MNHNS and CDR2 is SASEGT. The CDR3 bases are TGTGCCAGCAGTGATCCCGGGTATGGCTACACCTTC. This codes for CASSDPGYGYTF.